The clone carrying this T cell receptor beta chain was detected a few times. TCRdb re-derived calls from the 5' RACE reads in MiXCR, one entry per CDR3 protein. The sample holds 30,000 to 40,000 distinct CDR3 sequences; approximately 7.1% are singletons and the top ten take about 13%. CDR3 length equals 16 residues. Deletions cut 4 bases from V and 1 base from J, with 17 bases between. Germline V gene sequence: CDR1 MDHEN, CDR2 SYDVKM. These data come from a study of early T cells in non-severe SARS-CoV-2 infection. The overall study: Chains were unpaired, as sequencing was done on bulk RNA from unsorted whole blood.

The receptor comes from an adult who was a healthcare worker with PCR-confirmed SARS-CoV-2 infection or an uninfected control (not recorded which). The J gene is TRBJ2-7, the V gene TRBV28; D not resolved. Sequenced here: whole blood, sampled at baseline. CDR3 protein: CASSSIITLSSYEQYF. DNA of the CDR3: TGTGCCAGCAGTTCAATTATAACCCTCAGTTCCTACGAGCAGTACTTC.